This passage covers 12 T cell receptor beta chains from one sample sequenced in a study of cytomegalovirus exposure and HLA in healthy donors. The method was immunoSEQ multiplex PCR; TCRdb's version includes in-frame clones alone and lacks a portion of them. The sample lists 200,000 or so clones, 65% to 90% seen once, with around an eighth in the top ten. Sequences were obtained from PBMCs. The receptors shown here come from a woman in her thirties in good health and CMV-seropositive.

This sequence joins TRBV7-8 and TRBJ2-7; 11 bases align to TRBD2. This CDR3 is 16 amino acids long. Germline CDR1 and CDR2: SGHVS and FQNEAQ. Trimming cost V 5 bases and J 6 bases; bases outside gene matches: 12. The CDR3 DNA reads TGTGCCAGCAGCCGTGGGACTAGCGGAACCCCCCTCGAGCAGTACTTC. Translating it yields CASSRGTSGTPLEQYF.

The chain recombines TRBV6-5 with TRBJ2-7; D may be TRBD1 (7 bases). The length of the CDR3 is 14 residues. Germline-derived CDR1 and CDR2 are MNHEY and SVGAGI. V was shortened by 6 bases and J by 7 bases, with 19 bases between the two germline ends. The CDR3 sequence: CASRRDSLYAEQYF. The CDR3 bases are TGTGCCAGCAGGCGGGACAGCCTCTACGCTGAGCAGTACTTC.

J is TRBJ2-7 and V is TRBV6-1; 7 bases match TRBD1. Germline V CDR1 and CDR2: MNHNS, SASEGT. This CDR3 comprises 14 residues. With V trimmed by 9 bases and J by 2 bases, 10 bases remained unmatched. The CDR3 DNA follows: TGTGCCAGTACGGGGACAGCTGAAGCCTACGAGCAGTACTTC. It codes for CASTGTAEAYEQYF.

There are a few counts of this clone. This chain links TRBV27 with TRBJ2-7, with TRBD2 matching over 13 bases. J was trimmed by 3 bases and V by 6 bases; bases with no gene match: 5. This CDR3 comprises 15 residues. Germline V gene data show CDR1 as MNHEY and CDR2 as SMNVEV (reference sequence). CDR3 loop: CASRRTSGSGYEQYF. Here the CDR3 DNA reads TGTGCCAGCAGGCGGACTAGCGGGAGCGGCTACGAGCAGTACTTC.

Only a few counts were recorded for this clone. This chain links TRBV27 with TRBJ1-2, with D maybe TRBD1 (5 bases). Per the germline V gene, CDR1 is MNHEY and CDR2 is SMNVEV (reference sequence). V shed 6 bases and J shed 7 bases, with 12 bases lying between them. The CDR3 loop spans 12 amino acids. CDR3 nucleotide sequence: TGTGCCAGCAGCGGGGGTTTGGGTGGCTACACCTTC. Its protein product is CASSGGLGGYTF.

V gene TRBV2 combines with J gene TRBJ1-1, with a tentative D call TRBD1 (6 bases). Germline CDR1 is SNHLY and CDR2 is FYNNEI. Between the trimmed V and J ends, which lost 7 bases and 3 bases, there was a span of 15 bases. The CDR3 covers 14 residues. CDR3 region: CASNPDRWDTEAFF. In DNA, the CDR3 is TGTGCCAGCAACCCTGACAGGTGGGACACTGAAGCTTTCTTT.

The CDR3 loop reads CASSQGGVQETQYF. The CDR3 nucleotides read TGTGCCAGCAGCCAAGGGGGGGTCCAAGAGACCCAGTACTTC. The V call is TRBV14, the J call TRBJ2-5; tentative D call: TRBD2 (6 bases). V lost 1 base to trimming and J lost 1 base, with 7 bases between them. The germline V gene has CDR1 SGHDN and CDR2 FVKESK. This CDR3 has 14 amino acids.

The chain employs TRBV19 and TRBJ2-5; 7 nucleotides line up with TRBD2. Germline CDR1 is LNHDA and CDR2 is SQIVND (reference sequence). Germline trimming cut 5 bases from V and 7 bases from J; bases unmatched to any gene: 7. This CDR3 has 13 residues. CDR3 DNA sequence: TGTGCCAGTAGTGCAGGGCCGGGGGGGACCCAGTACTTC. This encodes CASSAGPGGTQYF.

V usage is TRBV6-5 and J usage is TRBJ1-2, with TRBD1 as a possible D gene (6 bases). The CDR3 is 16 residues long. Trimming removed 0 bases at V and 2 bases at J, with 13 bases between. CDR1 and CDR2 from the germline V gene are MNHEY and SVGAGI. Here the CDR3 DNA reads TGTGCCAGCAGTTACTCGATGAGCAGGGGCAACTATGGCTACACCTTC. This encodes CASSYSMSRGNYGYTF.

The chain combines TRBV6-5 with TRBJ2-1, with D perhaps matching TRBD1 (6 bases). CDR1 and CDR2 (germline): MNHEY, SVGAGI. Trimming removed 6 bases at V and 6 bases at J, with 12 bases between. This CDR3 has 13 amino acids. The CDR3 loop reads CASRTLGANEQFF. In nucleotides, the CDR3 is TGTGCCAGCAGGACACTGGGGGCCAATGAGCAGTTCTTC.

This clone was detected only a few times. J is TRBJ1-1 and V is TRBV27, with 7 nucleotides matching TRBD1. The V gene end was trimmed by 3 bases and the J gene end by 5 bases; junction bases not matched to a gene: 12. Per germline, CDR1 MNHEY and CDR2 SMNVEV (reference sequence). The CDR3 covers 16 residues. The DNA for the CDR3 is TGTGCCAGCAGTTTTGGGGCAGGGGGAAAGAAAACTGAAGCTTTCTTT. Residues: CASSFGAGGKKTEAFF.

The rearrangement uses TRBV9 and TRBJ2-3; 9 bases agree with TRBD2. With 0 bases clipped from V and 2 bases from J, the junction kept 7 bases outside the gene matches. This CDR3 spans 17 amino acids. Per germline, CDR1 SGDLS and CDR2 YYNGEE. This CDR3 reads CASSVGAAGGVTDTQYF. For the CDR3, the DNA is TGTGCCAGCAGCGTAGGGGCGGCGGGAGGGGTCACAGATACGCAGTATTTT.